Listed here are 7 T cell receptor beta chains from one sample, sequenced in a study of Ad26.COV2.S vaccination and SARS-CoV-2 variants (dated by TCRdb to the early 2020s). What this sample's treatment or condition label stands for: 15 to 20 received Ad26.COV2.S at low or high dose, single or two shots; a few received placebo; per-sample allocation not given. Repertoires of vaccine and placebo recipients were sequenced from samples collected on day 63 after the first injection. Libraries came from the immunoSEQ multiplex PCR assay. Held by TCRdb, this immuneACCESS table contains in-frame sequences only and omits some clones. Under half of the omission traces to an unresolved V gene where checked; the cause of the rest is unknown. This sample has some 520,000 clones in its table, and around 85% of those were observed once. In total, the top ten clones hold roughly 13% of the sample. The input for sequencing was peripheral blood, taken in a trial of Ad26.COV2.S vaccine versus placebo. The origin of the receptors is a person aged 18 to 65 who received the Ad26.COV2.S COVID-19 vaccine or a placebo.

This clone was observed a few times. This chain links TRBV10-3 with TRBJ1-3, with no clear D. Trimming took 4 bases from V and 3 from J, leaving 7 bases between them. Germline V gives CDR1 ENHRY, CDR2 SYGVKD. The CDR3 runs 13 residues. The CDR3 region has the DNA TGTGCCATCAGTGTCTCACTTGGAAACACCATATATTTT. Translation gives CAISVSLGNTIYF.

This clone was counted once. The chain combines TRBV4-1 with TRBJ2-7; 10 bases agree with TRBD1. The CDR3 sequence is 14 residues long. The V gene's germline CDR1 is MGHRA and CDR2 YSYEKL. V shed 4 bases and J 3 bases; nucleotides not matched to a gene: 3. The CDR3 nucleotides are TGCGCCAGCAGCCTGGGACAGGGGAACTACGAGCAGTACTTC. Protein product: CASSLGQGNYEQYF.

The chain's CDR3 is CATTDRTYGYTF. As DNA, the CDR3 is TGTGCCACTACGGACAGAACCTATGGCTACACCTTC. The chain links TRBV19 to TRBJ1-2, with D perhaps matching TRBD1 (6 bases). This CDR3 region has 12 residues. Trimming stripped 10 bases from V and 4 bases from J, with 13 bases between. Germline CDR1 and CDR2: LNHDA and SQIVND (reference sequence).

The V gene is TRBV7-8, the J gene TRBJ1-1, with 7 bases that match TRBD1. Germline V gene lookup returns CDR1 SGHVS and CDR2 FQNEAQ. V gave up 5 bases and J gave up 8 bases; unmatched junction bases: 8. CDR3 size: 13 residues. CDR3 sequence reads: CASSARQGAEAFF. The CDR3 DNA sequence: TGTGCCAGCAGCGCCCGACAGGGAGCGGAAGCTTTCTTT.

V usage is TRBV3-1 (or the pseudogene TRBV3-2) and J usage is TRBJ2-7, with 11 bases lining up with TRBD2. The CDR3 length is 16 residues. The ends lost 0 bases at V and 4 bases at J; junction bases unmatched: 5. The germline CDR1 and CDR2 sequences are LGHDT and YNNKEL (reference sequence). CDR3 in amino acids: CASSQEFGTSGYEQYF. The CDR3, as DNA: TGTGCCAGCAGCCAAGAATTCGGGACTAGCGGATACGAGCAGTACTTC.

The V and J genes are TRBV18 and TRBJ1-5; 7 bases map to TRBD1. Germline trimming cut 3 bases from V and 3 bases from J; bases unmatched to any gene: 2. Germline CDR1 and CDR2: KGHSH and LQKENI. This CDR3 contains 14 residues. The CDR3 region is CASSPGQTNQPQHF. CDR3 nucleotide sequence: TGTGCCAGCTCACCGGGACAGACCAATCAGCCCCAGCATTTT. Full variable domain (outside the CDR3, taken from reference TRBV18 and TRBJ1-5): NAGVMQNPRHLVRRRGQEARLRCSPMKGHSHVYWYRQLPEEGLKFMVYLQKENIIDESGMPKERFSAEFPKEGPSILRIQQVVRGDSAAYFCASSPGQTNQPQHFGDGTRLSIL.

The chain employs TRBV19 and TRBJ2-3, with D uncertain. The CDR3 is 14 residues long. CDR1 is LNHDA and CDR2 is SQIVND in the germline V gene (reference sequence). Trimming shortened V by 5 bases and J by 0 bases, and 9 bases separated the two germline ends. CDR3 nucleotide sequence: TGTGCCAGTAGTGTAGTGGGAAGCACAGATACGCAGTATTTT. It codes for CASSVVGSTDTQYF.